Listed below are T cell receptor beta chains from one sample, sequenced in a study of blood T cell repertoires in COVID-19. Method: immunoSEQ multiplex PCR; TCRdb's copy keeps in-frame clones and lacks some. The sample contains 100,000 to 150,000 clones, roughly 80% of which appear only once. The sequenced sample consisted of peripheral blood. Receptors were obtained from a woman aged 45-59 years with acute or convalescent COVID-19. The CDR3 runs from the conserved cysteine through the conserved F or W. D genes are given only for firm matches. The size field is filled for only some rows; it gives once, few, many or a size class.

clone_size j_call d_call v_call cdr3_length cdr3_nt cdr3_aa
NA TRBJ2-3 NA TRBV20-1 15 TGCAGTGCTAGTCAATCAGGGGCGAGCACAGATACGCAGTATTTT CSASQSGASTDTQYF
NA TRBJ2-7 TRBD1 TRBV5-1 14 TGCGCCAGCAGCTCTGGGACAGACAGATACGAGCAGTACTTC CASSSGTDRYEQYF
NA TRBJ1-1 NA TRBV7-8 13 TGTGCCAGCAGCGCCCTGGTAGGGGTTGAAGCTTTCTTT CASSALVGVEAFF
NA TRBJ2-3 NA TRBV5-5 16 TGTGCCAGCAGCCGTGGTTGGGGGCCCGGCACAGATACGCAGTATTTT CASSRGWGPGTDTQYF
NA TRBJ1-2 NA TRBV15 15 TGTGCCACCAGCAGAGTCTTGGAGCATGGAACAGGCTACACCTTC CATSRVLEHGTGYTF
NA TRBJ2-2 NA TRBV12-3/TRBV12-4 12 TGTGCCAGCAGTTTACAGGGACAGGAGCTGTTTTTT CASSLQGQELFF
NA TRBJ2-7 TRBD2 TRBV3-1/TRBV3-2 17 TGTGCCAGCAGCCAAGATCTTCCTAGCGGGGGCTGGGACGAGCAGTACTTC CASSQDLPSGGWDEQYF
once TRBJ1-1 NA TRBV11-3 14 TGTGCCAGCAGCTTAAGTGGGGCAGGCCATGAAGCTTTCTTT CASSLSGAGHEAFF
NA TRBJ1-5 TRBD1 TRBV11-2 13 TGTGCCAGCAGCCGACAGGGGAATCAGCCCCAGCATTTT CASSRQGNQPQHF
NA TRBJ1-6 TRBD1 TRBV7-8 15 TGTGCCAGCAGCTTAGAAAGGACAGGGGGTTCACCCCTCCACTTT CASSLERTGGSPLHF
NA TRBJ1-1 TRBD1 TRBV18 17 TGTGCCAGCTCACCATCAAAATTACGACAGGGCTACGAGGAAGCTTTCTTT CASSPSKLRQGYEEAFF
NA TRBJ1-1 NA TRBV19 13 TGTGCCAGTATGTCAGGCTGGGACACTGAAGCTTTCTTT CASMSGWDTEAFF
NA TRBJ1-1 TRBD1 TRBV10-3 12 TGTGCCATCAACCAGGGGGACACTGAAGCTTTCTTT CAINQGDTEAFF
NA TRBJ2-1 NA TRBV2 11 TGTGCCAGCAGTGAACTGGGCGAGCAGTTCTTC CASSELGEQFF
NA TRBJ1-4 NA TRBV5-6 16 TGTGCCAGCAGCGGAACAGGGTATGGGTCTAATGAAAAACTGTTTTTT CASSGTGYGSNEKLFF
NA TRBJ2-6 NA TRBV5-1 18 TGCGCCAGCAGCTTGGAAGGAGGGGCGAACTCTGGGGCCAACGTCCTGACTTTC CASSLEGGANSGANVLTF
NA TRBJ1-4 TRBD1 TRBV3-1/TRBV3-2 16 TGTGCCAGCAGCAACCGGGACAGAAGGCTTAATGAAAAACTGTTTTTT CASSNRDRRLNEKLFF
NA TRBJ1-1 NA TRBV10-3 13 TGTGCCATCAGGGGAGATGAAGGCACTGAAGCTTTCTTT CAIRGDEGTEAFF
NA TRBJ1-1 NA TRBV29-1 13 TGCAGCGTTATTGACAGGATGAACACTGAAGCTTTCTTT CSVIDRMNTEAFF
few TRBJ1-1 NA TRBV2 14 TGTGCCAGCACCCAGGGAACCTTGAACACTGAAGCTTTCTTT CASTQGTLNTEAFF
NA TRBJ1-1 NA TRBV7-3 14 TGTGCCAGCAGCTTAACGTCGAGGAACACTGAAGCTTTCTTT CASSLTSRNTEAFF
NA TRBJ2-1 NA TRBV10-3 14 TGTGCCATCAGTGAAGGGGGCTCCTACAATGAGCAGTTCTTC CAISEGGSYNEQFF
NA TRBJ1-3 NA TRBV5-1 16 TGCGCCAGCAGCCTTACTGGGCCTCTCCCAGGAAACACCATATATTTT CASSLTGPLPGNTIYF
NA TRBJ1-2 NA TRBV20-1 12 TGCAGTGCTAGTGTTGGGACACTAGGCTACACCTTC CSASVGTLGYTF
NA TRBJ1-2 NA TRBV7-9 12 TGTGCCAGCAGCCGGCCTTTGACAGGCTACACCTTC CASSRPLTGYTF
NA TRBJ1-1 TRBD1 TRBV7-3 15 TGTGCCAGCAGCCCCCGGACAGGGGGGAGGACTGAAGCTTTCTTT CASSPRTGGRTEAFF
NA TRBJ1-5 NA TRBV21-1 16 TGTGCCAGCAGCAAATGGGTGCCGGGGGGCAATCAGCCCCAGCATTTT CASSKWVPGGNQPQHF
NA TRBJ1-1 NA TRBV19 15 TGTGCCAGTAGTTGGGCAGCCAGGCGGAACACTGAAGCTTTCTTT CASSWAARRNTEAFF
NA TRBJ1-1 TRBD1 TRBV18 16 TGTGCCAGCTCACCCACTCCGGGACAGGGGGCCACTGAAGCTTTCTTT CASSPTPGQGATEAFF
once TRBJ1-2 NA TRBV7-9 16 TGTGCCAGCAGCTTACGTGTAGCTCCAGCTAACTATGGCTACACCTTC CASSLRVAPANYGYTF
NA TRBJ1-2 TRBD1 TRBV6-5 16 TGTGCCAGCAGTTACACCCGACAGGGGCTGCAGTATGGCTACACCTTC CASSYTRQGLQYGYTF
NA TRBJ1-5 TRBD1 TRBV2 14 TGTGCCAGCAGACGGACAGGGGGGATTCAGCCCCAGCATTTT CASRRTGGIQPQHF
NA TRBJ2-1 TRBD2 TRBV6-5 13 TGTGCCAGCAGAGCGGGGGGGTGGAATGAGCAGTTCTTC CASRAGGWNEQFF